The rows below give T cell receptor beta chains drawn from one sample of a study of cytomegalovirus exposure and HLA in healthy donors. Data came from immunoSEQ multiplex PCR; TCRdb stores just in-frame clones and leaves some out. Among 260,000 or so clones listed, around nine tenths were seen once. Material: PBMCs. These TCRs come from a woman between 18 and 30 years old in good health and CMV-seronegative. The CDR3 runs from the conserved cysteine through the conserved F or W. D genes are given only for firm matches. Clone size is given for some rows only: seen once, a few or many times, or a class if the clone is expanded.

j_call,v_call,d_call,clone_size,cdr3_aa,cdr3_nt
TRBJ2-7,TRBV4-1,TRBD2,-,CASSQVGLAGDSDEQYF,TGCGCCAGCAGCCAGGTGGGACTAGCGGGAGATTCTGACGAGCAGTACTTC
TRBJ2-5,TRBV6-1,-,-,CASSATGWPQETQYF,TGTGCCAGCAGCGCTACAGGGTGGCCCCAAGAGACCCAGTACTTC
TRBJ1-3,TRBV28,-,-,CASSSKGLLSGNTIYF,TGTGCCAGCAGTTCCAAGGGGCTTCTCTCTGGAAACACCATATATTTT
TRBJ1-2,TRBV5-4,-,-,CASSLALAPGGYTF,TGTGCCAGCAGCTTGGCCCTAGCTCCGGGGGGCTACACCTTC
TRBJ2-6,TRBV27,-,once,CASSFRGANVLTF,TGTGCCAGCAGTTTCCGTGGGGCCAACGTCCTGACTTTC
TRBJ2-1,TRBV7-2,-,-,CASSLEAGRGEQFF,TGTGCCAGCAGCTTAGAGGCCGGTAGAGGTGAGCAGTTCTTC
TRBJ2-1,TRBV29-1,-,-,CSVAGQRTSYNEQFF,TGCAGCGTTGCCGGGCAGCGGACCTCCTACAATGAGCAGTTCTTC
TRBJ2-6,TRBV15,-,-,CATSRSTTAGANVLTF,TGTGCCACCAGCAGATCGACGACAGCTGGGGCCAACGTCCTGACTTTC
TRBJ1-5,TRBV27,TRBD1,-,CASSRYQGGDQPQHF,TGTGCCAGCAGTCGATACCAGGGGGGCGATCAGCCCCAGCATTTT
TRBJ2-2,TRBV19,TRBD1,-,CASISWETGGDGELFF,TGTGCCAGTATTAGCTGGGAGACAGGGGGGGACGGGGAGCTGTTTTTT
TRBJ2-1,TRBV18,-,-,CASSPLAGGETMSSSSGQRGQFF,-
TRBJ2-1,TRBV7-9,-,-,CASSSPVGRKVDEQFF,TGTGCCAGCAGCTCCCCCGTCGGGAGAAAGGTGGATGAGCAGTTCTTC
TRBJ2-3,TRBV10-1,-,many,CASSGPAGRPRGDTQYF,TGCGCCAGCAGTGGGCCGGCGGGACGCCCCCGAGGCGATACGCAGTATTTT
TRBJ2-6,TRBV11-3,TRBD1,-,CASSCRLTGGAAGVLTF,TGTGCCAGCAGCTGTCGTTTGACAGGGGGCGCGGCCGGCGTCCTGACTTTC
TRBJ1-2,TRBV9,TRBD1,-,CASSATGGTNYGYTF,TGTGCCAGCAGCGCAACAGGGGGTACTAACTATGGCTACACCTTC